This T cell receptor beta chain appears in the sequencing data of a study of blood T cell repertoires in COVID-19. As for the study in general: Some COVID-19 samples were acute and others convalescent; all came from the United States, Italy and Spain. PBMCs, B-cell-depleted T cells, or T cells were the source of the cDNA or gDNA that made up the material.

Authors' data handling: Counts of nucleated cells, estimated from reference gene primer amplification, were obtained. Profiling relied on immunoSEQ multiplex PCR, and the TCRdb table lists in-frame clones only, not all of them. V, J and clone size are taken as reported in that table, and D and trimming were inferred from the DNA itself. The sample contains approximately 37,000 clones, more than 70% of which appear only once. Germline V CDR1 and CDR2: MNHNS, SASEGT. The CDR3 consists of 14 residues. V was cut by 3 bases and J by 5 bases, with 12 bases left in between. This rearrangement joins TRBV6-1 to TRBJ2-3; tentatively, D is TRBD2 (7 bases). Sequenced material: peripheral blood. This sequence originates from a man in his sixties with active or convalescent COVID-19. The CDR3 DNA reads TGTGCCAGCAGTGAGGGGGGGCCGGTAGATACGCAGTATTTT. It is translated as CASSEGGPVDTQYF.